This passage covers 4 T cell receptor beta chains from one sample sequenced in a study of T cell repertoires in cytomegalovirus infection. What these receptors recognize is not known. TCRdb fed the reads into MiXCR, producing one record per CDR3 protein. The table lists 830,000 or so distinct CDR3 sequences, around a third of them singletons. The specimen was cultured CD8+ T cells from PBMCs, collected from culture after CMV antigen stimulation. These TCRs come from a human donor in good health (CMV status not recorded). Some clones in this sample may be carry-over from other donors' samples.

V is TRBV5-5 and J is TRBJ2-7; D remains ambiguous. V was pared by 0 bases and J by 5 bases, with 9 bases between. The CDR3 is made up of 13 amino acids. Germline V CDR1 and CDR2: SGHKS, YYEKEE (reference sequence). The CDR3 is CASSLGSLHEQYF. The CDR3 coding sequence is TGTGCCAGCAGCTTGGGTTCTCTGCACGAGCAGTACTTC.

The chain carries TRBV12-3 or TRBV12-4 and TRBJ2-7, with 9 bases matching TRBD2. V shed 6 bases and J 3 bases; nucleotides not matched to a gene: 9. The CDR3 runs to 15 residues. The CDR3 DNA sequence: TGTGCCAGCAGCCCCCCGGGACTAGCCTACTACGAGCAGTACTTC. Protein: CASSPPGLAYYEQYF.

This clonotype appeared once. The chain has TRBV24-1 and TRBJ2-5, with 7 bases fitting TRBD2. V lost 1 base and J lost 5; bases outside the gene matches: 3. CDR3 size: 14 residues. From germline, CDR1 is KGHDR and CDR2 SFDVKD. The CDR3 DNA is TGTGCCACCAGTGATTTAGGGGAGGGGGAGACCCAGTACTTC. Translating it yields CATSDLGEGETQYF.

This clonotype was found a few times. The genes are TRBV15 and TRBJ2-5; TRBD1 is a possible D gene (5 bases). Germline CDR1 is LNHNV and CDR2 is YYDKDF (reference sequence). Between the trimmed V and J ends, which lost 3 bases and 5 bases, there was a span of 16 bases. This CDR3 region has 15 residues. The CDR3 nucleotides read TGTGCCACCAGCAGCGGTAGGGCAGGGATGGAGACCCAGTACTTC. Its protein is CATSSGRAGMETQYF.